Given below is one TCR beta chain in context. Its cognate antigen is unknown. The data were taken from a study of shared clonotypes between healthy human individuals. About 30,000 T cell genomes (roughly 0.2 ug DNA) went into each sorted-subset replicate. Profiled with immunoSEQ multiplex PCR; TCRdb holds only in-frame clones, not every one. The repertoire consists of 2 million to 3 million clones, with 90% to 95% occurring once and the leading ten covering 0.36%. Study-wide findings and caveats: Several donors held roughly 5% of naive CD4 clonotypes in common.

This CDR3 contains 16 residues. Unmatched junction bases numbered 12, after V lost 6 bases and J lost 2 bases. Germline CDR1 reads SQVTM; CDR2 reads ANQGSEA. The chain is built from TRBV29-1 and TRBJ2-3; 9 nucleotides line up with TRBD2. The TCR sequence derives from a man between 18 and 35 years old in good health. Some clones in this sample may be carry-over from other donors' samples. The sequenced material came from naive CD4+ T cells from PBMCs. Documented subset: CD45RA+ positively selected. The DNA of the CDR3 is TGCAGCGTATCCGGATGGGCTAGCGGGAACACAGATACGCAGTATTTT. This translates into CSVSGWASGNTDTQYF.